This section outlines one T cell receptor beta chain sequence together with its context. These data belong to a study of blood T cell repertoires in COVID-19. Whole-study context: PBMCs, B-cell-depleted T cells, or T cells provided the cDNA or gDNA that made up the material.

In the original processing: By means of reference gene primer amplification, nucleated cell counts were estimated. Sequenced by immunoSEQ multiplex PCR; TCRdb stores in-frame clones only, minus some. V, J and clone size were drawn from that table, and D and trimming were deduced from the DNA. The table has 250,000 to 350,000 clones, 89% seen once. This clonotype was obtained from a woman in her forties who had recovered from COVID-19. The sample was peripheral blood.

The CDR3 sequence is CASSMFRDNEQFF. In DNA form, the CDR3 reads TGTGCCAGTAGTATGTTCAGGGACAATGAGCAGTTCTTC. The chain joins TRBV19 to TRBJ2-1; a possible D gene is TRBD1 (5 bases). The CDR3 runs to 13 residues. V was shortened by 3 bases and J by 5 bases, with 8 bases between the two germline ends. Germline-derived CDR1 and CDR2 are LNHDA and SQIVND (reference sequence).